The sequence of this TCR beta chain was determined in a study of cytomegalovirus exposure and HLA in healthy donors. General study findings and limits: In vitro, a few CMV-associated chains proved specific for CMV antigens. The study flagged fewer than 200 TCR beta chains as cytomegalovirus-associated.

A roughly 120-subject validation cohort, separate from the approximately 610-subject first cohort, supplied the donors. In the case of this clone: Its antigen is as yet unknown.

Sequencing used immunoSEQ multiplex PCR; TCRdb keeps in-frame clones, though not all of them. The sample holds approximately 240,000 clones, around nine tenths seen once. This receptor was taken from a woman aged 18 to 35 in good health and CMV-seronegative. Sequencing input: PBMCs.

The CDR3 bases are TGTGCCAGCAGCTGGGCAGGGAGGAGTGCAGATACGCAGTATTTT. It specifies CASSWAGRSADTQYF. V usage is TRBV28 and J usage is TRBJ2-3, with D tentatively TRBD2 (6 bases). The length of the CDR3 is 15 residues. Trimming took 6 bases from V and 4 from J, leaving 17 bases between them. Per germline, CDR1 MDHEN and CDR2 SYDVKM. The variable domain in full, with the rest retrieved from reference TRBV28 and TRBJ2-3, is DVKVTQSSRYLVKRTGEKVFLECVQDMDHENMFWYRQDPGLGLRLIYFSYDVKMKEKGDIPEGYSVSREKKERFSLILESASTNQTSMYLCASSWAGRSADTQYFGPGTRLTVL.